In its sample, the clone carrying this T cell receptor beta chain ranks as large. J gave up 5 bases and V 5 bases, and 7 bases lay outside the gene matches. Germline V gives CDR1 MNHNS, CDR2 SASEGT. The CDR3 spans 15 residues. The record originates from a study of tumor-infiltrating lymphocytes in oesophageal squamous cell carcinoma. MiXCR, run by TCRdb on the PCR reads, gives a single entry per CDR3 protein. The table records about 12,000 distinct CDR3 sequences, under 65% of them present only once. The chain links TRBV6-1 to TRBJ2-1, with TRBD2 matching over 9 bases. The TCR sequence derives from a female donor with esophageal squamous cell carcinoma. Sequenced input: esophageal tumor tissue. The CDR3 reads CASSSRGLAHNEQFF. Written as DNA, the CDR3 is TGTGCCAGCAGTTCACGGGGACTAGCCCACAATGAGCAGTTCTTC.